A selection of T cell receptor beta chains follows, all from one sample in a study of regulatory T cells in long-lasting Graves disease. TCRdb analysed the multiplex PCR reads with MiXCR anew, one entry per CDR3 protein. This table holds about 540,000 distinct CDR3 sequences, approximately 15% found once. The same sample was also studied in work on T cells in Graves' hyperthyroidism and ophthalmopathy.

The sample consisted of peripheral blood mononuclear cells (PBMCs), taken at new diagnosis, from a patient treated with antithyroid drugs. These receptors were collected from a man aged 30-40 years with Graves disease. Each CDR3 is given with its conserved first and last residue. Expanded clones are given a class, and other clones once, few, many or no size at all.

>-|TRBV6-5|TRBJ1-6
CASSYSGYGTGDSPLHF
>many|TRBV6-5|TRBJ1-2
CASSYSGSRYGYTF
>-|TRBV20-1|TRBJ2-5
CSVEAGLGEETQYF
>few|TRBV5-5|TRBJ2-6
CASRAGNSGANVLTF
>-|TRBV15|TRBJ1-3
CATSIAFGQGGFSGNTIYF
>many|TRBV6-5|TRBJ2-5
CASSSDRQGGGQETQYF
>-|TRBV4-1|TRBJ2-1
CASSPPGASDEQFF
>many|TRBV11-2|TRBJ1-6
CASSLMGSPLHF
>once|TRBV19|TRBJ2-1
CASTLSGRYNEQFF
>many|TRBV29-1|TRBJ1-2
CSVNGHLYGYTF
>many|TRBV28|TRBJ1-4
CASSHGSATNEKLFF
>few|TRBV5-1|TRBJ1-2
CASSSLRDRGRGYTF
>few|TRBV12-3/TRBV12-4|TRBJ2-6
CASSFRSRGLSGANVLTF
>many|TRBV6-2/TRBV6-3|TRBJ1-3
CASSYVAGSSGNTIYF
>-|TRBV29-1|TRBJ2-1
CSVGRPGLAGVNEQFF
>many|TRBV12-5|TRBJ1-1
CASGLREADTEAFF
>many|TRBV2|TRBJ1-1
CASSIDRASTEAFF
>few|TRBV7-9|TRBJ1-5
CAGSGPYDVQPQHF
>-|TRBV10-3|TRBJ1-1
CAITAAQISEAFF
>many|TRBV20-1|TRBJ2-5
CSARGEGQKTQYF
>many|TRBV2|TRBJ2-7
CASSEGVTYEQYF
>many|TRBV5-1|TRBJ2-1
CASRDLAIANEQFF
>-|TRBV27|TRBJ2-3
CASSLGGRTDKQYF
>-|TRBV7-9|TRBJ2-1
CASSLDQGTYEQFF
>many|TRBV11-2|TRBJ1-2
CASSSDSAYGYTF
>many|TRBV11-2|TRBJ1-4
CASSLDTFATNEKLFF
>few|TRBV5-6|TRBJ2-5
CASSLPSVQETQYF
>many|TRBV27|TRBJ1-2
CASRRQGINYGYTF
>many|TRBV28|TRBJ1-1
CASSLPTDRPNTEAFF
>many|TRBV2|TRBJ2-7
CASSPSVGGYEQYF